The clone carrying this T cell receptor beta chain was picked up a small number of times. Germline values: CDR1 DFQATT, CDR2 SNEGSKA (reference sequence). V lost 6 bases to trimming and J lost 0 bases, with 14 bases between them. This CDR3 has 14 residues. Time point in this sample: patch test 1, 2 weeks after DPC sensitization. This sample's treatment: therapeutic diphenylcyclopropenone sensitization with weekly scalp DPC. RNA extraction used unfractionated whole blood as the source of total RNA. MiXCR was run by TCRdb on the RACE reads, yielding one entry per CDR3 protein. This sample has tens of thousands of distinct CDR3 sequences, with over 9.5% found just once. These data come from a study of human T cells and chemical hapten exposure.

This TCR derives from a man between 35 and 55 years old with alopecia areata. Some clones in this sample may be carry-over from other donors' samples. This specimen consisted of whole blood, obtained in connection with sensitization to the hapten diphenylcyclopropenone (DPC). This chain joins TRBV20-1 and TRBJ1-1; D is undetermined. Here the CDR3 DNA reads TGCAGTGCAACCCCCTCCCTTATGAACACTGAAGCTTTCTTT. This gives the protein CSATPSLMNTEAFF.